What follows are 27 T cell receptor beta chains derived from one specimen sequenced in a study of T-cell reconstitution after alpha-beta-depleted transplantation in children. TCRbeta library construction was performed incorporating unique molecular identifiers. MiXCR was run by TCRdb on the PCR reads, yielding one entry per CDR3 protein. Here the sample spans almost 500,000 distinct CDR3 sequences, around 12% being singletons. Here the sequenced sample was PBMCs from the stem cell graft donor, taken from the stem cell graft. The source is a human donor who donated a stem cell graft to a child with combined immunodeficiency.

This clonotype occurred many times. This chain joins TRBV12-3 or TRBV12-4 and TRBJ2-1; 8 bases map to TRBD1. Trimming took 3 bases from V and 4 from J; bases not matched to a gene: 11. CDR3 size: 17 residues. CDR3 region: CASSLGPRTGSYNEQFF. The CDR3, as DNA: TGTGCCAGCAGTTTGGGGCCTAGGACAGGGAGTTACAATGAGCAGTTCTTC.

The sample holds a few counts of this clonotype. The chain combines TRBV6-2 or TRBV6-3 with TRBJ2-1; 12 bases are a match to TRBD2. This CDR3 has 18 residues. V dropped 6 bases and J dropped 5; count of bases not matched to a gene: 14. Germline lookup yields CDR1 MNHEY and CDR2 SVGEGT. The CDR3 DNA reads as TGTGCCAGCAGCCGAATGACTAGCGGGAGTCCCCGGGACAATGAGCAGTTCTTC. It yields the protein CASSRMTSGSPRDNEQFF.

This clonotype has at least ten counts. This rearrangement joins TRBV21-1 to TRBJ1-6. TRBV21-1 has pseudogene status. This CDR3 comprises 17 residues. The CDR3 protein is CASSKELQSSYNSPLHF. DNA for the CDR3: TGTGCCAGCAGCAAAGAGCTTCAGAGCTCCTATAATTCACCCCTCCACTTT.

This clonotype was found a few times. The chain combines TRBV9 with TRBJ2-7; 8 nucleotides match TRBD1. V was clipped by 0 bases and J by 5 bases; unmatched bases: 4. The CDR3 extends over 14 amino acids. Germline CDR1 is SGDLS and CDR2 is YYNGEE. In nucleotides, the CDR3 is TGTGCCAGCAGCGTAGGGCAGGGGGCGGACGAGCAGTACTTC. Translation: CASSVGQGADEQYF.

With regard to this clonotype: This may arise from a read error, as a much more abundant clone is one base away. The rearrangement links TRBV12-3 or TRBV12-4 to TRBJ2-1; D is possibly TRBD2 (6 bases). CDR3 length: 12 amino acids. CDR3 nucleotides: TGTGCCAGCAATCGGGGGTACAATGAGGAGTTCTTC. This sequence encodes CASNRGYNEEFF.

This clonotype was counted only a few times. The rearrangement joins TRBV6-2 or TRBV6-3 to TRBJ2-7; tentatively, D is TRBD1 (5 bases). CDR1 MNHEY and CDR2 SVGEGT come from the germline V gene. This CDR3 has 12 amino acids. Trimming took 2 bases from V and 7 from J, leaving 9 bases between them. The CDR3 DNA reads TGTGCCAGCAGTTACGGGGCCCTTGAGCAGTACTTC. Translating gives CASSYGALEQYF.

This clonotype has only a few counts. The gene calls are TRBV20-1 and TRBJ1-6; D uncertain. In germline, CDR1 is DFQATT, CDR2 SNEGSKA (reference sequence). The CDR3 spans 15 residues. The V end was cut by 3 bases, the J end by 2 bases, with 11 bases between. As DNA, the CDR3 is TGCAGTGCTAGTTTCGTTTTCGCCTATAATTCACCCCTCCACTTT. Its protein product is CSASFVFAYNSPLHF.

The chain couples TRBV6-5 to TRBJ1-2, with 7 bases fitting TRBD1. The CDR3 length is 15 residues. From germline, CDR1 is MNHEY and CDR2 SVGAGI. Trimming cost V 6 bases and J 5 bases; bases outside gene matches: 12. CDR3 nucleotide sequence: TGTGCCAGCAGCCGGGCCGGCAGGGGGTCATATGGCTACACCTTC. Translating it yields CASSRAGRGSYGYTF.

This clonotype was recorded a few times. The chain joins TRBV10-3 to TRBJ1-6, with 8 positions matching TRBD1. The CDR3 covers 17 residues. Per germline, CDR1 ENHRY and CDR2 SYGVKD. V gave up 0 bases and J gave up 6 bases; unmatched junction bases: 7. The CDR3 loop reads CAISESTGVIRNSPLHF. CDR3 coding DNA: TGTGCCATCAGTGAGTCGACAGGGGTGATACGTAATTCACCCCTCCACTTT.

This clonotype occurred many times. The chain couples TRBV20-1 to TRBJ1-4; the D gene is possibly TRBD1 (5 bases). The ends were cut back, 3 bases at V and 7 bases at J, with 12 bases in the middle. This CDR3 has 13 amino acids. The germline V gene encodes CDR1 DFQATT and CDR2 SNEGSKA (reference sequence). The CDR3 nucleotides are TGCAGTGCTAGCGGGGGTTCTAGTGAAAAACTGTTTTTT. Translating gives CSASGGSSEKLFF.

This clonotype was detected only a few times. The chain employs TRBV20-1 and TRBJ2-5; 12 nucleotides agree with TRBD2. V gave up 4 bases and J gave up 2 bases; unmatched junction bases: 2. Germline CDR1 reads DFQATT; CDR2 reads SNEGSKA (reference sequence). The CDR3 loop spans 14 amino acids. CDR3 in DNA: TGCAGTGCTATTGGACTAGCGGGACAAGAGACCCAGTACTTC. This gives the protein CSAIGLAGQETQYF.

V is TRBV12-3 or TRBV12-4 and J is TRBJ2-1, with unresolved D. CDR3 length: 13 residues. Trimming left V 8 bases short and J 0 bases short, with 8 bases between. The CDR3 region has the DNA TGTGCCAGCGGTTGGGGCTCCTACAATGAGCAGTTCTTC. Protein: CASGWGSYNEQFF.

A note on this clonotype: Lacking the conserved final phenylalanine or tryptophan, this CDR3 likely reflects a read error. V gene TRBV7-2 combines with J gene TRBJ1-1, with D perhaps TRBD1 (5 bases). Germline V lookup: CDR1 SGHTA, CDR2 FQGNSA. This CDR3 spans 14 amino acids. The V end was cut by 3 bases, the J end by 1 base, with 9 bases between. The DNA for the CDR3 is TGTGCCAGCAGCTTCCGGACACCGAACACTGAAGCTTTCTGT. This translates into CASSFRTPNTEAFC.

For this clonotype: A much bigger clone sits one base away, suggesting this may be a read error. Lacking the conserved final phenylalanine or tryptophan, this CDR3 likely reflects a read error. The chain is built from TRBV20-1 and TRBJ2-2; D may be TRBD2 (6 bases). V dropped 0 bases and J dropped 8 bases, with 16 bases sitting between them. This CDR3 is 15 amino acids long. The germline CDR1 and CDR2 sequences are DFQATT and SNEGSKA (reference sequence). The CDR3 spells CSARDNRAGRGELFL. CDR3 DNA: TGCAGTGCTAGAGATAACCGGGCGGGACGGGGGGAGCTGTTTCTT.

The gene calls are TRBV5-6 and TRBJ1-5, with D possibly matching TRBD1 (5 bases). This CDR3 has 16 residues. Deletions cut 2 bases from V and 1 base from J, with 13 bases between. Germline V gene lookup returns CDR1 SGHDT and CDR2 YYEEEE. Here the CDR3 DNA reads TGTGCCAGCAGCTTTGGGGCCGGTTCGAGCAATCAGCCCCAGCATTTT. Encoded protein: CASSFGAGSSNQPQHF.

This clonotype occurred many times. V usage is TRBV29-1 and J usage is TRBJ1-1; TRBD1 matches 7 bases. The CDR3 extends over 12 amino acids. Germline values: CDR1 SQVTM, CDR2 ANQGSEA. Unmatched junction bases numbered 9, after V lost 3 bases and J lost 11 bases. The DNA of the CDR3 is TGCAGCGTTGACGAGACAGGGTATCAGGCTTTCTTT. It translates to CSVDETGYQAFF.

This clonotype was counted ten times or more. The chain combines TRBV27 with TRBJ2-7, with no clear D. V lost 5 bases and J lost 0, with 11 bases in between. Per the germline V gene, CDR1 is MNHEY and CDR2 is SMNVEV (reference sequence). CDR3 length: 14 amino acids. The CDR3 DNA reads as TGTGCCAGCAGTGCTCAATGGGACTCCTACGAGCAGTACTTC. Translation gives CASSAQWDSYEQYF.

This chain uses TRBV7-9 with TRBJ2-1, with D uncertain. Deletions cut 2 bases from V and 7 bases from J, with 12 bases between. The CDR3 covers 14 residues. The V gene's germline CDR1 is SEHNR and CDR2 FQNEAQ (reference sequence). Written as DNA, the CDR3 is TGTGCCAGCAGCTTATCCAGCTCGTGGAATGAGCAGTTCTTC. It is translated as CASSLSSSWNEQFF.

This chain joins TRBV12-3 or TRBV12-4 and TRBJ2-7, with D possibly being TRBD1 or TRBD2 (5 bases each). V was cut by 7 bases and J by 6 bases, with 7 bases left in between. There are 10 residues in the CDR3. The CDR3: CASKGSEQYF. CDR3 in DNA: TGTGCCAGCAAGGGGAGCGAGCAGTACTTC.

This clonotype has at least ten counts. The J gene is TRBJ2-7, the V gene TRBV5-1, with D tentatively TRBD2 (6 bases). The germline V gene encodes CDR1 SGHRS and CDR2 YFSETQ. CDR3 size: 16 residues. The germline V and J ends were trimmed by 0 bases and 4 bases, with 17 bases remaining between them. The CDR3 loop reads CASSLDTAGTSYEQYF. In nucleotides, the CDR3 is TGCGCCAGCAGCTTGGATACGGCAGGGACTTCATACGAGCAGTACTTC. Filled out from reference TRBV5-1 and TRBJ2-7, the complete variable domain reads KAGVTQTPRYLIKTRGQQVTLSCSPISGHRSVSWYQQTPGQGLQFLFEYFSETQRNKGNFPGRFSGRQFSNSRSEMNVSTLELGDSALYLCASSLDTAGTSYEQYFGPGTRLTVT.

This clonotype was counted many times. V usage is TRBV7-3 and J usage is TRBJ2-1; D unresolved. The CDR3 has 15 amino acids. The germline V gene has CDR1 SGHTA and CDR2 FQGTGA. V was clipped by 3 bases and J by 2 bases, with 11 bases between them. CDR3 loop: CASSFRFSAYNEQFF. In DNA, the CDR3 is TGTGCCAGCAGCTTCAGGTTTTCAGCCTACAATGAGCAGTTCTTC. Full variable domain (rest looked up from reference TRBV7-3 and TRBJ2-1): GAGVSQTPSNKVTEKGKYVELRCDPISGHTALYWYRQSLGQGPEFLIYFQGTGAADDSGLPNDRFFAVRPEGSVSTLKIQRTERGDSAVYLCASSFRFSAYNEQFFGPGTRLTVL.

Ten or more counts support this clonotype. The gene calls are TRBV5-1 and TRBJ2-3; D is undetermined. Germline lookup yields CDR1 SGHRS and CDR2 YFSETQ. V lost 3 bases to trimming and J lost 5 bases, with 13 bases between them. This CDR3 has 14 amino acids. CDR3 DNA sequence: TGCGCCAGCAGCTCCCTCTCAGCCGGAGATACGCAGTATTTT. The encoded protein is CASSSLSAGDTQYF.

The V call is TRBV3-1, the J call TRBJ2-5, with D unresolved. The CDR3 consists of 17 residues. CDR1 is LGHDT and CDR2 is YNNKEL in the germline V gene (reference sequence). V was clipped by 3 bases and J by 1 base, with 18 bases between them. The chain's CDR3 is CASSQLFPRTIQETQYF. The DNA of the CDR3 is TGTGCCAGCAGCCAGCTTTTTCCGCGGACCATCCAAGAGACCCAGTACTTC.

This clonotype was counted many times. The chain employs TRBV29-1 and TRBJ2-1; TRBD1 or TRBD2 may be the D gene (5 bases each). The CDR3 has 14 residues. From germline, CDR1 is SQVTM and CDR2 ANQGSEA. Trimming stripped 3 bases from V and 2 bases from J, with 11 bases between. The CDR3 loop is CSVDGGAAYNEQFF. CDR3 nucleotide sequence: TGCAGCGTTGATGGGGGAGCGGCCTACAATGAGCAGTTCTTC.

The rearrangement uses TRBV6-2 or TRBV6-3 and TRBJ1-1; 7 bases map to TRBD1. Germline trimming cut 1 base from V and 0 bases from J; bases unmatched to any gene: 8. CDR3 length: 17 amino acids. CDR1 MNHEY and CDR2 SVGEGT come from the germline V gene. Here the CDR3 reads CASSYLAGDSMNTEAFF. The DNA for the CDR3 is TGTGCCAGCAGTTACTTGGCCGGGGACAGCATGAACACTGAAGCTTTCTTT.

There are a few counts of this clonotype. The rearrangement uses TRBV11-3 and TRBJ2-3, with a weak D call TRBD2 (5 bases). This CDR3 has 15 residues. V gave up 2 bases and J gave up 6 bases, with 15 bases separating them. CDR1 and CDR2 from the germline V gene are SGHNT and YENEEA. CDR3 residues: CASSLQSTRGDTQYF. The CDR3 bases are TGTGCCAGCAGCTTACAATCCACCCGAGGGGATACGCAGTATTTT.

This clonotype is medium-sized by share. The CDR3 region is CSARGLAEPYEQYF. CDR3 DNA: TGCAGTGCTAGAGGGCTAGCGGAACCCTACGAGCAGTACTTC. The chain links TRBV20-1 to TRBJ2-7, with 7 positions matching TRBD2. The CDR3 spans 14 residues. V shed 1 base, J shed 2 bases, and the junction held 5 bases outside the gene matches. Germline loops: CDR1 DFQATT, CDR2 SNEGSKA (reference sequence).